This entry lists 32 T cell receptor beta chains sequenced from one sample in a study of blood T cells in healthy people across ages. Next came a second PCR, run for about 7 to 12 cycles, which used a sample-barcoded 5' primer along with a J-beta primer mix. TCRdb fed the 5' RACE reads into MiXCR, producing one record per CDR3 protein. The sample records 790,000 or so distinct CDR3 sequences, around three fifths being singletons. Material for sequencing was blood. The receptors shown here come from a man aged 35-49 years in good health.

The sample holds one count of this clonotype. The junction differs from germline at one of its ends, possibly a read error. CDR3 nucleotides: TGCGCCAGCAGCCGGAGGGACAGGGAGACTGGAGCTTTCTTT. Protein product: CASSRRDRETGAFF. The chain employs TRBV4-3 and TRBJ1-1; 9 bases fit TRBD1. From germline, CDR1 is LGHNA and CDR2 YSLEER. The length of the CDR3 is 14 residues.

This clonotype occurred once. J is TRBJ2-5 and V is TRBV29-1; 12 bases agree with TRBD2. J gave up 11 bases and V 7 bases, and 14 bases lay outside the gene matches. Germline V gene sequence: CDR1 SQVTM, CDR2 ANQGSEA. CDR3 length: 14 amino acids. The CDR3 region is CSAQTSGGPNEQYF. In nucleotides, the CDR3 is TGCAGCGCCCAGACTAGCGGGGGCCCCAATGAGCAGTACTTC.

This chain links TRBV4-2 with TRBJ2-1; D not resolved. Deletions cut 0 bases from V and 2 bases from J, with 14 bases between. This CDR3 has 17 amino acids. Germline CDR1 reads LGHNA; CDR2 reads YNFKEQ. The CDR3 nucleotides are TGTGCCAGCAGCCAAGAAGGGATGAGATTCCCCTACAATGAGCAGTTCTTC. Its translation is CASSQEGMRFPYNEQFF.

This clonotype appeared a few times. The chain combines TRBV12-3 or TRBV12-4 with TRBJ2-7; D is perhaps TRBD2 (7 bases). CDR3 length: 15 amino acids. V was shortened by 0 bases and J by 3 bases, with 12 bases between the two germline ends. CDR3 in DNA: TGTGCCAGCAGTTTAGCAGGGGGACTAAACTACGAGCAGTACTTC. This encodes CASSLAGGLNYEQYF.

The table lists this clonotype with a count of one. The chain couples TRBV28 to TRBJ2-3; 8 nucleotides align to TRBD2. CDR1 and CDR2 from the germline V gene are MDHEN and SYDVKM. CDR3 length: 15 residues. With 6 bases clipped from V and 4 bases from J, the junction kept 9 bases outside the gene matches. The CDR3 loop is CASSNPGGASDTQYF. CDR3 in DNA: TGTGCCAGCAGCAACCCGGGGGGGGCGTCAGATACGCAGTATTTT. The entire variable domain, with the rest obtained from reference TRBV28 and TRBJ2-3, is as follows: DVKVTQSSRYLVKRTGEKVFLECVQDMDHENMFWYRQDPGLGLRLIYFSYDVKMKEKGDIPEGYSVSREKKERFSLILESASTNQTSMYLCASSNPGGASDTQYFGPGTRLTVL.

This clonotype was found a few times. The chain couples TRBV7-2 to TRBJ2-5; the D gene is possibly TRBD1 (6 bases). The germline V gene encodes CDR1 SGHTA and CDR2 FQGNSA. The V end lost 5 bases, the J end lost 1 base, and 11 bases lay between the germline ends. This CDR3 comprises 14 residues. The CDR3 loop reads CASSAWTVQETQYF. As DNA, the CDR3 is TGTGCCAGCAGCGCTTGGACAGTCCAAGAGACCCAGTACTTC.

The chain's CDR3 is CASSSGLAGGGKQFF. CDR3 DNA sequence: TGTGCCAGCAGTTCGGGACTAGCGGGGGGAGGTAAGCAGTTCTTC. J is TRBJ2-1 and V is TRBV28, with 15 bases identical to TRBD2. The ends lost 4 bases at V and 11 bases at J; junction bases unmatched: 6. This CDR3 comprises 15 residues. Germline CDR1 is MDHEN and CDR2 is SYDVKM.

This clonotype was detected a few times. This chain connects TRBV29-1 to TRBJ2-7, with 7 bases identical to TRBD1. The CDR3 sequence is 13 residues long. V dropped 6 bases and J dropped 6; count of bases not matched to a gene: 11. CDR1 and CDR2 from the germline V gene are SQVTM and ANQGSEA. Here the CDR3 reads CSVGINTGVEQYF. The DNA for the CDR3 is TGCAGCGTGGGGATTAATACAGGGGTCGAGCAGTACTTC.

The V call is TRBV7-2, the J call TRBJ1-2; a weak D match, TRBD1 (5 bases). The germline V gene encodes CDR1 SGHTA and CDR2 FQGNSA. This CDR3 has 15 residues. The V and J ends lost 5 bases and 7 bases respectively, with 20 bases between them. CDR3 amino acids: CASSPRGVGSGGYTF. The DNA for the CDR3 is TGTGCCAGCAGCCCCAGAGGGGTAGGGTCTGGTGGCTACACCTTC.

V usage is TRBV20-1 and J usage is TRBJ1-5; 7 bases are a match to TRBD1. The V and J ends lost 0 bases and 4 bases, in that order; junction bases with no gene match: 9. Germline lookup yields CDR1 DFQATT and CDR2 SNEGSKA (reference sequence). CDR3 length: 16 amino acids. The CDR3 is CSARDSRQGGNQPQHF. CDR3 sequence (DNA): TGCAGTGCTAGAGATAGTAGGCAGGGGGGAAATCAGCCCCAGCATTTT.

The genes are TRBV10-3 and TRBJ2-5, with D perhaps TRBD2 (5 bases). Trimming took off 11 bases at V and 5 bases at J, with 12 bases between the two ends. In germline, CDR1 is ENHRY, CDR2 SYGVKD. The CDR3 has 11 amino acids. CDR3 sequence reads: CAAGLGETQYF. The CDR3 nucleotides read TGTGCCGCAGGACTCGGGGAGACCCAGTACTTC.

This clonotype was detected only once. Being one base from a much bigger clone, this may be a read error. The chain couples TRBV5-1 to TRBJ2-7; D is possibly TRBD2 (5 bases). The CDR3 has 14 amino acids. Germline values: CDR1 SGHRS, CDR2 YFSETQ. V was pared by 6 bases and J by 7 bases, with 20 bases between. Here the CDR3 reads CASNGGGARNEQYF. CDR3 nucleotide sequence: TGCGCCAGCAACGGCGGAGGAGCGAGGAATGAGCAGTACTTC.

The CDR3 loop is CASKEFGTDTQYF. The CDR3 DNA follows: TGTGCCAGCAAAGAGTTTGGCACAGATACGCAGTATTTT. J is TRBJ2-3 and V is TRBV6-2 or TRBV6-3; D call uncertain. The CDR3 contains 13 residues. The V end lost 7 bases, the J end lost 1 base, and 9 bases lay between the germline ends. Germline V lookup: CDR1 MNHEY, CDR2 SVGEGT.

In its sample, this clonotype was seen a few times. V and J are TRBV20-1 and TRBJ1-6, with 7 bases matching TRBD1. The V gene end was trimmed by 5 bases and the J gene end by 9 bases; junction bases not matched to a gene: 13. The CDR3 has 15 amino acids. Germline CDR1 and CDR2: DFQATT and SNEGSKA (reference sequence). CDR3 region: CSARRGDSLGSPLHF. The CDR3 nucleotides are TGCAGTGCTCGCCGTGGGGACAGCCTGGGTTCACCCCTCCACTTT.

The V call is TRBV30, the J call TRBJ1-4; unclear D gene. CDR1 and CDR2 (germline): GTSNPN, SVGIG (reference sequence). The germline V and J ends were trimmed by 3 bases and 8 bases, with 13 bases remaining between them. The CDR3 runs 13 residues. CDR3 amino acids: CAWSPNGGEKLFF. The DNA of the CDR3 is TGTGCCTGGAGCCCCAATGGCGGGGAAAAACTGTTTTTT.

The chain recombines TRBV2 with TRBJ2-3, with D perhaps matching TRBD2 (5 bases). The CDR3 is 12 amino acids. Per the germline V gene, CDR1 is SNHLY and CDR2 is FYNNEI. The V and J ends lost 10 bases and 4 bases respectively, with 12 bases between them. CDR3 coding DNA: TGTGCCACCCCCGAGGGAGCAGATACGCAGTATTTT. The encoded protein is CATPEGADTQYF.

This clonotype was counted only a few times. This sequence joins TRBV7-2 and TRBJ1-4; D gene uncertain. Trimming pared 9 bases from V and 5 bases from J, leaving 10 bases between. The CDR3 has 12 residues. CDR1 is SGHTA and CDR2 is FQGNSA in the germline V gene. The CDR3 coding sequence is TGTGCCAGTGCAGATCCCAATGAAAAACTGTTTTTT. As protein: CASADPNEKLFF.

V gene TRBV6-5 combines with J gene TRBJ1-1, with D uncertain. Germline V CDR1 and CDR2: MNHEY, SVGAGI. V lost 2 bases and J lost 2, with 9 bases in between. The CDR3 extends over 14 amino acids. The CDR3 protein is CASSYRPINTEAFF. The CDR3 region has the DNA TGTGCCAGCAGTTACCGTCCGATTAACACTGAAGCTTTCTTT.

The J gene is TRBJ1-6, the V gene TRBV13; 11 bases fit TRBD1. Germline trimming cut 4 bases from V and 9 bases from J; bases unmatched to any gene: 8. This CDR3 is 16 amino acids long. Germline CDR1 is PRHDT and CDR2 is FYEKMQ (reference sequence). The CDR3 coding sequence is TGTGCCAGCAGCTACTACGGACAGGGGGCAATTTCACCCCTCCACTTT. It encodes CASSYYGQGAISPLHF. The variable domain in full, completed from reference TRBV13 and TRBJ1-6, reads AAGVIQSPRHLIKEKRETATLKCYPIPRHDTVYWYQQGPGQDPQFLISFYEKMQSDKGSIPDRFSAQQFSDYHSELNMSSLELGDSALYFCASSYYGQGAISPLHFGNGTRLTVT.

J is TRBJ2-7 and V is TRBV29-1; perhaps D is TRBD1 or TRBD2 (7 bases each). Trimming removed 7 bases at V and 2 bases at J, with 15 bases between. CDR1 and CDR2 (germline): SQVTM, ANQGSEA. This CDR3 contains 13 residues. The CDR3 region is CSAGGQGAYEQYF. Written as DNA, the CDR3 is TGCAGCGCCGGGGGGCAGGGGGCCTACGAGCAGTACTTC.

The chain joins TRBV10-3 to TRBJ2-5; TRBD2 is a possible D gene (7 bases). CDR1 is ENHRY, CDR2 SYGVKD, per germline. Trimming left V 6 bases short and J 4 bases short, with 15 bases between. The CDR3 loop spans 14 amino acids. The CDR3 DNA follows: TGTGCCATCAGGGCCGGAAGGGGGGGAGAGACCCAGTACTTC. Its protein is CAIRAGRGGETQYF.

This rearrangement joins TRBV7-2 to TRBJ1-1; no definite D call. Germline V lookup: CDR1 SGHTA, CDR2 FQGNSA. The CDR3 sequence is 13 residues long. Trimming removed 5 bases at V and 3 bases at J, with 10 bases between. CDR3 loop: CASSVEPDTEAFF. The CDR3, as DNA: TGTGCCAGCAGCGTAGAACCGGACACTGAAGCTTTCTTT.

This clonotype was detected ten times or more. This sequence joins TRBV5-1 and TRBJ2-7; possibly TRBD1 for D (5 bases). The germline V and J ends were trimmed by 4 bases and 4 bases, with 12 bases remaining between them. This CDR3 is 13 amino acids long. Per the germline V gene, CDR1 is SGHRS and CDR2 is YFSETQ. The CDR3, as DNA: TGCGCCAGCAGCGCAGGGATTCGGTACGAGCAGTACTTC. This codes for CASSAGIRYEQYF.

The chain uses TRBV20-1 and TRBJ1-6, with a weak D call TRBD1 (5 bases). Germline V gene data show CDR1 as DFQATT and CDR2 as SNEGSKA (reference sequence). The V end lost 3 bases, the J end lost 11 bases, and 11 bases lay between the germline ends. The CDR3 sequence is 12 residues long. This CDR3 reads CSASQGSAPLHF. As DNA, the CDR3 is TGCAGTGCTAGTCAGGGCTCGGCACCCCTCCACTTT.

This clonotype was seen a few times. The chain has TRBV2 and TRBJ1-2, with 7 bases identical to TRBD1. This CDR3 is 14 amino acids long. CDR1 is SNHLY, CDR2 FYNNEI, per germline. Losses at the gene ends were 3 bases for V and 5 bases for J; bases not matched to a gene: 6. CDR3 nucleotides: TGTGCCAGCAGTGAGGCGGGACAGATTTATGGCTACACCTTC. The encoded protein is CASSEAGQIYGYTF.

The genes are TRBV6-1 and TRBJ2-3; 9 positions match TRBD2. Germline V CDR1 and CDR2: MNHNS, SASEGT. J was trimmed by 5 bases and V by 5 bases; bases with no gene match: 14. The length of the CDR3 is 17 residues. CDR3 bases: TGTGCCAGCAGTCCGCTTGCGCGGGGGGGCGCGGGAGATACGCAGTATTTT. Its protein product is CASSPLARGGAGDTQYF.

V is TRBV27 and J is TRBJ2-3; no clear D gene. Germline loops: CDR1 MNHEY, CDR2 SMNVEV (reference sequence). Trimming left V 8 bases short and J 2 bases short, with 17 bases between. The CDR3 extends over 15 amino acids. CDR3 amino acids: CASATTRTDTDTQYF. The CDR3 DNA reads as TGTGCCAGCGCAACGACTCGCACCGACACAGATACGCAGTATTTT.

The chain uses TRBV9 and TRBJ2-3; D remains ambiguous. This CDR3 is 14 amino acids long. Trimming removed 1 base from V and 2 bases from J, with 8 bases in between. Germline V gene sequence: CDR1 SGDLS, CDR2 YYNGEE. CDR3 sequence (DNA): TGTGCCAGCAGCGTACGTCAGTCCACAGATACGCAGTATTTT. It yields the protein CASSVRQSTDTQYF.

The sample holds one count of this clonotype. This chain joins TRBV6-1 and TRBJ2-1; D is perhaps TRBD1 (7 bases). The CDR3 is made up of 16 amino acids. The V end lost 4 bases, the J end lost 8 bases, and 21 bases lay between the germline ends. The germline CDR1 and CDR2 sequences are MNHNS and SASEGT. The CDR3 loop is CASSALRTGIADEQFF. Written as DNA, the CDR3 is TGTGCCAGCAGTGCGCTAAGGACAGGTATAGCGGATGAGCAGTTCTTC.

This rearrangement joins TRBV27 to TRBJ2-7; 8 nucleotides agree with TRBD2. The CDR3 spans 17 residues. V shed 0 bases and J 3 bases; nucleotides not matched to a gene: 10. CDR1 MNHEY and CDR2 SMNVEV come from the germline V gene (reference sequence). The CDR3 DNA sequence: TGTGCCAGCAGTTTATCACTCTCCAGCAGCGGGGGCTACGAGCAGTACTTC. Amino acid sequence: CASSLSLSSSGGYEQYF.

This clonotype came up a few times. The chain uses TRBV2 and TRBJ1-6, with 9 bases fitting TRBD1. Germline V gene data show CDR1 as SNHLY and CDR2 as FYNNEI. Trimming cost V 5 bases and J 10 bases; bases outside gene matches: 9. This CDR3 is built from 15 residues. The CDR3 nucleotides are TGTGCCAGCAGTTTAGTGGGACAGGGAATGTCACCCCTCCACTTT. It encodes CASSLVGQGMSPLHF.

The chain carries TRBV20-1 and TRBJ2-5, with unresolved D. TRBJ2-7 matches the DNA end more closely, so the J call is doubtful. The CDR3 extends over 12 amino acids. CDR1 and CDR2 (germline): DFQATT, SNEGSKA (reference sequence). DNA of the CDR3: TGCAGTGCTAGAGAAGAGAGGTACGAGCAGTACTTC. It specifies CSAREERYEQYF.